This T cell receptor beta chain was found in a study of T cells in pancreatic ductal adenocarcinoma. Germline CDR1 reads MNHEY; CDR2 reads SMNVEV (reference sequence). This CDR3 has 17 amino acids. J gave up 1 base and V 5 bases, and 10 bases lay outside the gene matches. A word on this clone: The antigen remains unidentified.

Study findings and constraints: The resected cohort was biased toward the minority with early-stage disease. Mean clonality was about 0.11 in tumors and about 0.07 in blood, not significantly different.

Generated by immunoSEQ multiplex PCR, the TCRdb table keeps only in-frame clones and is missing some. The repertoire has 30,000 or so clones, roughly 92% of them found once; the top ten carry about 2%. The selected patients with pancreatic ductal adenocarcinoma had surgery but no neoadjuvant therapy. The V call is TRBV27, the J call TRBJ1-1, with TRBD1 matching 10 bases. The sequencing sample was made of PBMCs. The sequence came from a human donor with pancreatic ductal adenocarcinoma. The chain's CDR3 is CASSETGQGVRNTEAFF. CDR3 sequence (DNA): TGTGCCAGCAGTGAAACCGGACAGGGGGTTCGGAACACTGAAGCTTTCTTT.